Following are 3 T cell receptor beta chains from one sample sequenced in a study of regulatory T cells in long-lasting Graves disease. Time point: newly diagnosed GD, antithyroid drugs for less than 3 months. Extracted RNA from PBMCs served as the source of the TCR library. CDR3-region Arm-PCR and iRepertoire HTBI primers produced the TCR beta libraries. TCRdb re-derived calls from the multiplex PCR reads in MiXCR, one entry per CDR3 protein. Here the sample spans around 420,000 distinct CDR3 sequences, about 15% being singletons. This sample also belongs to another study, concerning T cells in Graves' hyperthyroidism and ophthalmopathy.

Sample: peripheral blood mononuclear cells (PBMCs), taken at new diagnosis, from a patient treated with antithyroid drugs. The receptors derive from a woman aged 40 to 49 with Graves disease.

The chain combines TRBV30 with TRBJ2-3; maybe TRBD2 (5 bases). Trimming pared 0 bases from V and 2 bases from J, leaving 9 bases between. This CDR3 spans 14 amino acids. Germline CDR1 is GTSNPN and CDR2 is SVGIG (reference sequence). CDR3 in DNA: TGTGCCTGGAGTGTAGGAGGCCTCACAGATACGCAGTATTTT. Its translation is CAWSVGGLTDTQYF. Supplemented by reference TRBV30 and TRBJ2-3, the full variable domain reads SQTIHQWPATLVQPVGSPLSLECTVEGTSNPNLYWYRQAAGRGLQLLFYSVGIGQISSEVPQNLSASRPQDRQFILSSKKLLLSDSGFYLCAWSVGGLTDTQYFGPGTRLTVL.

This clonotype has at least ten counts. This chain joins TRBV4-2 and TRBJ2-7, with no clear D. The germline CDR1 and CDR2 sequences are LGHNA and YNFKEQ. The CDR3 spans 12 residues. Trimming cost V 0 bases and J 3 bases, with 3 bases left between them. The CDR3 region has the DNA TGTGCCAGCAGCCAAGAGGGCTACGAGCAGTACTTC. As protein: CASSQEGYEQYF.

There are many counts of this clonotype. The CDR3 reads CASSLPTSGFYNEQFF. The CDR3 DNA is TGTGCCAGCAGCTTACCGACTAGCGGTTTCTACAATGAGCAGTTCTTC. The gene calls are TRBV11-3 and TRBJ2-1; TRBD2 matches at 9 bases. The CDR3 extends over 16 amino acids. V dropped 2 bases and J dropped 3; count of bases not matched to a gene: 5. Looked up from germline, CDR1 is SGHNT and CDR2 is YENEEA.